This section outlines one T cell receptor (beta chain) sequence together with its context. As yet, its antigen is unknown. The sample is drawn from a study of cytomegalovirus exposure and HLA in healthy donors. Study-level findings and limits: Later analysis demonstrated an association between a missense DCLRE1C variant and TCR beta V- and J-gene trimming. Follow-up analysis found HLA locus-dependent TCR association rates, highest for DRB1 and lowest for HLA-C.

In nominal health when sampled, donors likely had unrecorded immune exposures nonetheless. From germline, CDR1 is LGHNT and CDR2 FRNRAP. This CDR3 comprises 15 residues. V was cut by 6 bases and J by 5 bases, with 16 bases left in between. The PCR employed 60 Vbeta primers together with 13 Jbeta primers. Repertoires were generated with immunoSEQ multiplex PCR, while TCRdb's copy carries only in-frame clones and drops some. The data show more than 100,000 clones, with approximately 80% seen just once and approximately 0.24% held by the top ten. The sequence was collected from a man in his fifties or sixties in good health and CMV-seronegative. J is TRBJ2-2 and V is TRBV12-5; perhaps TRBD2 as D (5 bases). The source material was PBMCs. CDR3 protein: CASGLGLAVTGELFF. The DNA for the CDR3 is TGTGCTAGTGGCCTTGGCCTAGCAGTGACCGGGGAGCTGTTTTTT.